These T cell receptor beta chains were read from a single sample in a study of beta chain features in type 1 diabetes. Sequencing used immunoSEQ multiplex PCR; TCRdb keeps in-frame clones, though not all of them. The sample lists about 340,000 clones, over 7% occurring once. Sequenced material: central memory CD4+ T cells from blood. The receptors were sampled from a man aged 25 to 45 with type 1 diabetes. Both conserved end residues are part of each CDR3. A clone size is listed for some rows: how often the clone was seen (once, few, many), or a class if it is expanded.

CDR3: CASSLRQGETQYF; size: few; V: TRBV7-2
CDR3: CASGLAGPDTQYF; size: few; V: TRBV5-1
CDR3: CASSRVAGLAPQYF; size: few; V: TRBV5-6
CDR3: CASSARNLGLAGDTDTQYF; size: few; V: TRBV9
CDR3: CASSQDLDYGYTF; size: few; V: TRBV4-3
CDR3: CASSVAFQGASYEQYF; size: .; V: TRBV9
CDR3: CASSSGQDTYEQYF; size: few; V: TRBV28
CDR3: CASSLGLALTDTQYF; size: few; V: TRBV5-6
CDR3: CASSLDSLPNEKLFF; size: .; V: TRBV7-9
CDR3: CASSGAVNTEAFF; size: few; V: TRBV7-8
CDR3: CASSQGSRGGYTF; size: .; V: TRBV4-3
CDR3: CASSFGTNYGYTF; size: .; V: TRBV7-2
CDR3: CASIGDVNTEAFF; size: many; V: TRBV2
CDR3: CASSFWQGDSPLHF; size: many; V: TRBV11-2
CDR3: CASRAGAQRDNEQFF; size: .; V: TRBV9
CDR3: CASRDRTDTYEQYF; size: .; V: TRBV2